This note documents a single TCR beta chain sequence. No antigen is known for it. One base away there is no much larger clone; base qualities are not given. This sample was included in a study of post-analysis software for immune sequencing data (dated by TCRdb to 2015 to 2017). Regarding the study in general: Relapsing-remitting, secondary progressive and progressive-relapsing multiple sclerosis were recorded as disease courses, and subtype annotation was lacking for some patients. The patient repertoires were set against eleven to twelve previously published healthy control repertoires from donors whose ages ranged from 6 to 25 years. A subset of samples was prepared in parallel using single-end sample barcoding, then pooled and co-amplified after Illumina adapter ligation.

The study at large found these results: Normalized Chao1 diversity was significantly lower in multiple sclerosis patients than controls, suggesting substantial peripheral T-cell clonal expansion. A handful of TRBV segments, including TRBV5-6, TRBV5-1 and TRBV20-1, were significantly more frequent in patients than controls. The multiple sclerosis patient group was slightly younger than the control group. Strong co-clustering of samples prepared in the same batch was shown by direct clustering with F measure, prompting a batch-effect correction.

The trim is 2 bases for V and 0 bases for J, with a gap of 13 bases between the germline ends. CDR1 and CDR2 were assigned from the germline V gene (reference sequence) as DFQATT and SNEGSKA. The CDR3 starts with the cysteine, ends with the phenylalanine, and has 15 residues. The CDR3 DNA has 45 bases and is translated from base 1. To demonstrate the VDJtools post-analysis software, the study profiled TCR beta repertoires from the peripheral blood of about a dozen young patients with multiple sclerosis. Multiple sclerosis patients were children and adolescents aged about 6 to 17 years. Libraries were constructed by PCR. Data came from an Illumina HiSeq 2500. To reduce PCR and sequencing biases, unique molecular identifiers were built into the TCR beta cDNA libraries. Per 1 to 10 million input T cells, approximately 500,000 cDNA molecules were obtained, such that each molecule approximated one T cell. The same protocol used for the earlier healthy control dataset was applied to prepare and sequence the patient libraries. Samples belonging to the same batch were prepared together, multiplexed and sequenced on a shared HiSeq lane. As for the authors' bioinformatics: Raw barcoded reads were processed with MIGEC, and single-read molecular identifier groups were discarded before consensus assembly and CDR3 extraction. VDJtools was used for post-analysis of the clonotype tables, and diversity was normalized by down-sampling every dataset to the size of the smallest sample. To correct batch-related cross-sample contamination, repertoire overlap clustering matched CDR3 amino acid sequences but not nucleotide sequences. TCRdb took the public reads, trimmed them with fastp at Q25, ran MiXCR for clone calling and kept in-frame beta chains. Rows with one shared CDR3 protein collapse into an entry with the most common genes and DNA. The V and J calls reflect TCRdb's pipeline rather than the authors' work. This sample lists approximately 690,000 distinct CDR3 sequences; about 60% were detected once. The top ten hold about 11% of the sample.

The sequence came from a girl aged 2 to 10 with multiple sclerosis. The sample comprised blood. The sequence links TRBV20-1 to TRBJ1-2, with TRBD1 as a weak D call on 6 bases. The CDR3 here reads CSARPWDITNYGYTF. In nucleotide form, the sequence is TGCAGTGCTAGACCCTGGGACATTACTAACTATGGCTACACCTTC.